A selection of T cell receptor beta chains follows, all from one sample in a study of human T cells and chemical hapten exposure. One entry per CDR3 protein results from TCRdb running MiXCR on the RACE reads. The profile shows about 65,000 distinct CDR3 sequences, around 6.1% of them singletons. The sequencing input was whole blood. These TCRs come from a female donor in good health. Some clones in this sample may be carry-over from other donors' samples. Each CDR3 is given with its conserved first and last residue. Each record gives: J gene, CDR3 length, D gene, V gene, CDR3 protein. The D gene is left open where the match is weak.

J gene: TRBJ2-1; CDR3 length: 15; D gene: TRBD1; V gene: TRBV12-3/TRBV12-4; CDR3 protein: CASSFLGQGIDEQFF
J gene: TRBJ1-4; CDR3 length: 16; D gene: -; V gene: TRBV20-1; CDR3 protein: CSAMDLPPAAEEKLFF
J gene: TRBJ1-4; CDR3 length: 15; D gene: -; V gene: TRBV9; CDR3 protein: CASSPTTATNEKLFF
J gene: TRBJ1-5; CDR3 length: 16; D gene: TRBD1; V gene: TRBV2; CDR3 protein: CASSLTWDSRNQPQHF
J gene: TRBJ2-5; CDR3 length: 13; D gene: -; V gene: TRBV29-1; CDR3 protein: CSVPYREEETQYF
J gene: TRBJ2-6; CDR3 length: 17; D gene: -; V gene: TRBV2; CDR3 protein: CASQLRFISSGANVLTF
J gene: TRBJ2-3; CDR3 length: 14; D gene: -; V gene: TRBV10-3; CDR3 protein: CAISDKGNTDTQYF
J gene: TRBJ1-2; CDR3 length: 15; D gene: -; V gene: TRBV18; CDR3 protein: CASSPGPIQGNGYTF
J gene: TRBJ1-4; CDR3 length: 14; D gene: -; V gene: TRBV7-8; CDR3 protein: CASSLNRIDEKLFF
J gene: TRBJ2-3; CDR3 length: 15; D gene: -; V gene: TRBV7-2; CDR3 protein: CASSRDRTSTDTQYF
J gene: TRBJ2-3; CDR3 length: 17; D gene: TRBD2; V gene: TRBV4-3; CDR3 protein: CASSQVAAGGRSDTQYF
J gene: TRBJ2-3; CDR3 length: 15; D gene: TRBD2; V gene: TRBV6-1; CDR3 protein: CASSETSGSSDTQYF
J gene: TRBJ2-3; CDR3 length: 17; D gene: TRBD1; V gene: TRBV6-1; CDR3 protein: CASSVTQGVWVTDTQYF
J gene: TRBJ2-6; CDR3 length: 15; D gene: -; V gene: TRBV7-2; CDR3 protein: CASSLAGAGANVLTF
J gene: TRBJ2-5; CDR3 length: 13; D gene: TRBD1; V gene: TRBV29-1; CDR3 protein: CSVAQGQQETQYF
J gene: TRBJ2-3; CDR3 length: 17; D gene: -; V gene: TRBV6-6; CDR3 protein: CASSYTDRIRSTDTQYF
J gene: TRBJ2-3; CDR3 length: 17; D gene: -; V gene: TRBV28; CDR3 protein: CASSLAGRSSSTDTQYF
J gene: TRBJ1-5; CDR3 length: 13; D gene: TRBD1; V gene: TRBV29-1; CDR3 protein: CSVGWGQNQPQHF
J gene: TRBJ2-7; CDR3 length: 12; D gene: -; V gene: TRBV12-3/TRBV12-4; CDR3 protein: CASSLAAAEQYF
J gene: TRBJ2-1; CDR3 length: 16; D gene: TRBD1; V gene: TRBV12-3/TRBV12-4; CDR3 protein: CASSAPGTGGKVEQFF
J gene: TRBJ2-7; CDR3 length: 14; D gene: -; V gene: TRBV24-1; CDR3 protein: CATSDWGSDYEQYF
J gene: TRBJ1-4; CDR3 length: 15; D gene: -; V gene: TRBV2; CDR3 protein: CASRWDPTLNEKLFF
J gene: TRBJ2-3; CDR3 length: 15; D gene: TRBD2; V gene: TRBV5-4; CDR3 protein: CASSLGLADTDTQYF
J gene: TRBJ2-1; CDR3 length: 15; D gene: TRBD2; V gene: TRBV29-1; CDR3 protein: CSAERSGRALNEQFF